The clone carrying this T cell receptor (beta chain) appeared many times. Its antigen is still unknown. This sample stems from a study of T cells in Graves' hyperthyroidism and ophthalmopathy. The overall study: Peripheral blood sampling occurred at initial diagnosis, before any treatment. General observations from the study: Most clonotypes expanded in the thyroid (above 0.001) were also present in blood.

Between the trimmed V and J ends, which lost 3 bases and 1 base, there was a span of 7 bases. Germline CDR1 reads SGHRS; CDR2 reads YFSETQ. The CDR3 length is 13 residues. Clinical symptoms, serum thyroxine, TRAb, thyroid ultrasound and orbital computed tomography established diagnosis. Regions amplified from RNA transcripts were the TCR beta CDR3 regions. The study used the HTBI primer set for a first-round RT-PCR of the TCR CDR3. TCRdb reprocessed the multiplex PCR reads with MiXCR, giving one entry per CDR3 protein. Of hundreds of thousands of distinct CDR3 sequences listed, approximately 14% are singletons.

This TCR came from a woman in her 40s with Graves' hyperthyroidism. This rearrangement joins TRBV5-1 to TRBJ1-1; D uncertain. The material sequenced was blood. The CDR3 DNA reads TGCGCCAGCAGCTGGGGAGAGAACACTGAAGCTTTCTTT. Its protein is CASSWGENTEAFF.